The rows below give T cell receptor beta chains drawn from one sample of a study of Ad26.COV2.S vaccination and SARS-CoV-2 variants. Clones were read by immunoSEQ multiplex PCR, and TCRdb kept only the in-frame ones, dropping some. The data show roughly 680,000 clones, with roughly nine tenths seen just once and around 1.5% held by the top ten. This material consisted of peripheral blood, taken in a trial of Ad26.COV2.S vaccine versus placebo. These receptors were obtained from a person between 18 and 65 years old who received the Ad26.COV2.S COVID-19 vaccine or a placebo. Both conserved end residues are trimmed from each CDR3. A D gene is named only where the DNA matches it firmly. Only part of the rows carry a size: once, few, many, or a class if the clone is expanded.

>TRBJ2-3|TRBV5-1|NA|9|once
ASSLGDTQY
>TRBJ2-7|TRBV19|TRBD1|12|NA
ASSRQGLTYEQY
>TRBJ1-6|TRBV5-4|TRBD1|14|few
ASSLAGQGHNSPLH
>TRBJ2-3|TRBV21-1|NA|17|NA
ASSSPRIFSGGPTDTQY
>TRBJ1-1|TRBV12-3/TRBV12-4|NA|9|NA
ASSLGVGAF
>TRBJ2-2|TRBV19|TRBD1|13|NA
ASTTQGANTGELF
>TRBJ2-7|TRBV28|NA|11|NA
ASSSEGRDEQY
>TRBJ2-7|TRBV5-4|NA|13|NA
ASSLDRRIPYEQY
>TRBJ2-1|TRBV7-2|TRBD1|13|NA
ASSLVGQSNNEQF
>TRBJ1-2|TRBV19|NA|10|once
ASSRRRGGYT
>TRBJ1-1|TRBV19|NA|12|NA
ASGSGYRDTEAF
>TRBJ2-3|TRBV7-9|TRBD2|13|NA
ASSRAGGSTDTQY
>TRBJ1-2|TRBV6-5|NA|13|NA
ASSLGGSANYGYT
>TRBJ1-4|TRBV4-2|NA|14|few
ASSQERETVTEKLF
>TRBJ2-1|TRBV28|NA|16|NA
ASSLSAGWASARNEQF
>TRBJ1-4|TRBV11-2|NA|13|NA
ASSLDRARNEKLF
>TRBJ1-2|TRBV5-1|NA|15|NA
ASSPGQFSGPQDGYT
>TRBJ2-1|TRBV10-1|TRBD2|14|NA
ASSESGLARHNEQF
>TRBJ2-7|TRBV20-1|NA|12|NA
SASRGSGSYEQY
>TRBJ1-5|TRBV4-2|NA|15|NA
ASSQELGRGTNQPQH
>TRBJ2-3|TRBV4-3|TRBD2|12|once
ASSSGVRTDTQY
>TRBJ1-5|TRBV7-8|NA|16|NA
ASSFNVGPSYSNQPQH
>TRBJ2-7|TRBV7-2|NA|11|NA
ASRPGWGGEQY
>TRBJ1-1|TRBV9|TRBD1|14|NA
ASSVGRQGLNTEAF
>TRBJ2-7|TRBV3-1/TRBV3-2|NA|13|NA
ASSSRTETVHEQY
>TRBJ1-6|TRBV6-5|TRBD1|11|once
ASRTGVDSPLH
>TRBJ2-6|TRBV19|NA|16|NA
ASSQAGQGPSGANVLT
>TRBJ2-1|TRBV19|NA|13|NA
ASSIRSAFYNEQF
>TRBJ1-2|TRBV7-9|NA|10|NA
ASSSYRAGYT
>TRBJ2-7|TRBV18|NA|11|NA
ASSQGPAYEQY
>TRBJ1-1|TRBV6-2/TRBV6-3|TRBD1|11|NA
ASSPDRDTEAF
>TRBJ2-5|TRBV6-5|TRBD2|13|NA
ASRLTSGGKETQY
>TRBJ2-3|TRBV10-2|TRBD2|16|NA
ASSESTGSGRLQDTQY
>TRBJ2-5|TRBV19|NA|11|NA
ASSIGGVGTQY
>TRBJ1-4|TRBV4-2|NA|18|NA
ASSQHIPLPAGGANEKLF